This TCR beta chain was identified in a study of T cell responses to AZD1222 COVID-19 vaccine. Study observations and caveats: Baseline seropositivity occurred in only a handful of AZD1222 recipients. Repertoires were obtained solely post-peak T cell response. Recipients of two AZD1222 doses showed rising Spike-specific TCR breadth and depth.

Points on this clone: Its antigen is unknown.

In germline, CDR1 is MNHEY, CDR2 SVGEGT. The CDR3 has 15 amino acids. Trimming took off 0 bases at V and 3 bases at J, with 9 bases between the two ends. This table comes from immunoSEQ multiplex PCR, and its TCRdb copy is limited to in-frame clones, with some not included. Of more than 95,000 clones in the sample, roughly 92% were seen once. Sequences were derived from peripheral blood, sampled on day 0 of AZD1222 vaccination. The sequence came from an adult in good health. The V gene is TRBV6-2 or TRBV6-3, the J gene TRBJ2-1; D gene ambiguous. As DNA, the CDR3 is TGTGCCAGCAGTTACTCGAACACTTACTACAATGAGCAGTTCTTC. This gives the protein CASSYSNTYYNEQFF.